There are many counts of the clone carrying this T cell receptor beta chain. All of the isolated RNA was reverse transcribed, so expressed TCRB transcripts were sequenced. Sequenced by immunoSEQ multiplex PCR; TCRdb stores in-frame clones only, minus some. The sample shows about 150,000 clones, less than 9.5% of them seen only once. The data belong to a study of beta chain features in type 1 diabetes. The CDR3 loop spans 16 amino acids. Germline values: CDR1 GTSNPN, CDR2 SVGIG (reference sequence). Trimming at V came to 0 bases and at J to 4 bases, leaving 7 bases not matched to a gene. The TCR was taken from a young man in good health. This sequence joins TRBV30 and TRBJ1-1; 11 bases align to TRBD1. The material sequenced was central memory CD4+ T cells from blood. The CDR3 loop is CAWSVHAGTGGTEAFF. The CDR3 DNA reads as TGTGCCTGGAGTGTACATGCGGGGACAGGGGGCACTGAAGCTTTCTTT.